Listed here are 7 T cell receptor beta chains from one sample, sequenced in a study of cytotoxic CD8 clonotypes in ibrutinib-treated CLL. The assay was immunoSEQ multiplex PCR, and TCRdb's table has in-frame clones only and misses some. In the table there are about 49,000 clones, approximately 50% of which are singletons. Sequencing used PBMCs, obtained after 12 months of ibrutinib treatment. Source of these receptors: a human donor with chronic lymphocytic leukemia.

The table lists this clone with a few counts. The chain joins TRBV19 to TRBJ1-1; D is perhaps TRBD1 (6 bases). The CDR3 runs to 13 residues. V was clipped by 6 bases and J by 3 bases, with 11 bases between them. Germline V gene sequence: CDR1 LNHDA, CDR2 SQIVND (reference sequence). The CDR3 reads CASSTGFDTEAFF. The CDR3 nucleotides are TGTGCCAGTAGCACAGGGTTCGACACTGAAGCTTTCTTT. The whole variable domain, remainder taken from reference TRBV19 and TRBJ1-1, is DGGITQSPKYLFRKEGQNVTLSCEQNLNHDAMYWYRQDPGQGLRLIYYSQIVNDFQKGDIAEGYSVSREKKESFPLTVTSAQKNPTAFYLCASSTGFDTEAFFGQGTRLTVV.

The chain combines TRBV30 with TRBJ1-2; D is ambiguous. The CDR3 has 13 amino acids. Germline CDR1 is GTSNPN and CDR2 is SVGIG (reference sequence). Between the trimmed V and J ends, which lost 0 bases and 12 bases, there was a span of 17 bases. The CDR3 nucleotides are TGTGCCTGGAGTGTACGGGGTACGGCTGTTCACACCTTC. This translates into CAWSVRGTAVHTF.

The rearrangement uses TRBV5-1 and TRBJ2-1; D is possibly TRBD2 (6 bases). Germline V gives CDR1 SGHRS, CDR2 YFSETQ. This CDR3 comprises 16 residues. V lost 0 bases and J 1 base, leaving 11 bases between the germline ends. CDR3 bases: TGCGCCAGCAGCTTGGCCCCTAGCGAGTCCTACAATGAGCAGTTCTTC. Its protein is CASSLAPSESYNEQFF.

This rearrangement joins TRBV30 to TRBJ1-3; D remains unclear. Deletions cut 3 bases from V and 4 bases from J, with 7 bases between. The CDR3 contains 12 residues. CDR1 and CDR2 from the germline V gene are GTSNPN and SVGIG (reference sequence). DNA for the CDR3: TGTGCCTGGAGCCCAGTCGGAAACACCATATATTTT. Protein product: CAWSPVGNTIYF.

This clone showed up many times. The chain recombines TRBV10-3 with TRBJ1-2; no firm D call. With 4 bases removed from V and 8 bases from J, the gap between germline ends came to 11 bases. The CDR3 is 12 residues long. CDR1 is ENHRY and CDR2 is SYGVKD in the germline V gene. The CDR3 here is CAISAAVSGYTF. The CDR3 DNA reads as TGTGCCATCAGTGCGGCAGTGTCGGGCTACACCTTC.

The CDR3 bases are TGTGCAAGTCGCTTTAGTCTTGACAGCCTGATTTATAGCAATCAGCCCCAGCATTTT. Translation gives CASRFSLDSLIYSNQPQHF. The rearrangement links TRBV12-2 to TRBJ1-5; TRBD1, as called in the table, went unchecked against the DNA. TRBV12-2 is termed a pseudogene. The CDR3 is 19 residues long.

Note on this clone: The junction differs from germline at one of its ends, possibly a read error. Other nucleotide sequences from this sample produce the same CDR3. This chain links TRBV19 with TRBJ1-1; TRBD1 matches at 10 bases. The CDR3 loop spans 16 amino acids. Germline CDR1 is LNHDA and CDR2 is SQIVND (reference sequence). CDR3 DNA sequence: TGTGCCAGTAGTAGGGGGACAGGGGCTCGGGGCACTGAAGCCTTCTTT. Protein sequence: CASSRGTGARGTEAFF. The full variable domain, in which reference TRBV19 and TRBJ1-1 provide the parts outside the CDR3, is DGGITQSPKYLFRKEGQNVTLSCEQNLNHDAMYWYRQDPGQGLRLIYYSQIVNDFQKGDIAEGYSVSREKKESFPLTVTSAQKNPTAFYLCASSRGTGARGTEAFFGQGTRLTVV.